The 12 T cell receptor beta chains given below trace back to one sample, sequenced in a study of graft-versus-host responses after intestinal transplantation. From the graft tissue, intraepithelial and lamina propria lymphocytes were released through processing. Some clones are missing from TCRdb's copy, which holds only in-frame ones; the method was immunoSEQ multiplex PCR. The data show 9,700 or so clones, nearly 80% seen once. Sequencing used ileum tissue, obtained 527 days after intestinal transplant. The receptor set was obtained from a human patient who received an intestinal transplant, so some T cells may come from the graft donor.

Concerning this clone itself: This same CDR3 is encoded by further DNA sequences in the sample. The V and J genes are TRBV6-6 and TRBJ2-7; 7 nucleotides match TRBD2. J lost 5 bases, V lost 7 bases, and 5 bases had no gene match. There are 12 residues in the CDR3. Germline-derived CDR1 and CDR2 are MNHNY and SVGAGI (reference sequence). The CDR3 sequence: CASTKRDHEQYF. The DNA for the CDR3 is TGTGCCAGCACAAAGCGGGACCACGAGCAGTACTTC.

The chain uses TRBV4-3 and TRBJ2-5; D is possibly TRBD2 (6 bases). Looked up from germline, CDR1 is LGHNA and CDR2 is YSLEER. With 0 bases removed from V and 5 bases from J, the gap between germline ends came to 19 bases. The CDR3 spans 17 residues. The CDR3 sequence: CASSQDPPSAGYETQYF. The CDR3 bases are TGCGCCAGCAGCCAAGACCCCCCATCGGCGGGGTATGAGACCCAGTACTTC.

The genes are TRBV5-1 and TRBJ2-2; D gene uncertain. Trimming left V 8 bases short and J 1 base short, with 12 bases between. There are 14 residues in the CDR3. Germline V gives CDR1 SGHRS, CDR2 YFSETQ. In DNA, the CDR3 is TGCGCCAGTCGTATCGGTTGGAACACCGGGGAGCTGTTTTTT. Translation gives CASRIGWNTGELFF.

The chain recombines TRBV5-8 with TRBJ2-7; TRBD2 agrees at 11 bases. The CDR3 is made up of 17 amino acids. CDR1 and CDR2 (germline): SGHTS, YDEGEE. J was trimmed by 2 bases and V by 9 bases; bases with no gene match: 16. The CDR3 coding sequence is TGTGCCACACGCACCGGTCTAACTAGCGGGGGCGCCTACGAGCAGTACTTC. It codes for CATRTGLTSGGAYEQYF.

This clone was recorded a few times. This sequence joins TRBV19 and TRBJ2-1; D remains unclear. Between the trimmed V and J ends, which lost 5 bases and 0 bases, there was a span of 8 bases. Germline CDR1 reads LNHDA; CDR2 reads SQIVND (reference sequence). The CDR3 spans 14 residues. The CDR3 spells CASSYSISYNEQFF. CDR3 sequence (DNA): TGTGCCAGTAGTTATTCAATCTCCTACAATGAGCAGTTCTTC. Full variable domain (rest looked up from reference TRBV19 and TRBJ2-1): DGGITQSPKYLFRKEGQNVTLSCEQNLNHDAMYWYRQDPGQGLRLIYYSQIVNDFQKGDIAEGYSVSREKKESFPLTVTSAQKNPTAFYLCASSYSISYNEQFFGPGTRLTVL.

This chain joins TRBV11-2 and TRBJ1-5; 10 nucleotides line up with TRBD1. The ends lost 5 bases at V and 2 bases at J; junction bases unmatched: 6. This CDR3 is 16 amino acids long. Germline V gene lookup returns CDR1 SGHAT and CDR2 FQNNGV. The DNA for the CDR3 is TGTGCCAGCAGCCTGACAGGGGGCGCAGGCAATCAGCCCCAGCATTTT. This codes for CASSLTGGAGNQPQHF. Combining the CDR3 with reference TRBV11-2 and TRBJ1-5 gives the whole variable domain EAGVAQSPRYKIIEKRQSVAFWCNPISGHATLYWYQQILGQGPKLLIQFQNNGVVDDSQLPKDRFSAERLKGVDSTLKIQPAKLEDSAVYLCASSLTGGAGNQPQHFGDGTRLSIL.

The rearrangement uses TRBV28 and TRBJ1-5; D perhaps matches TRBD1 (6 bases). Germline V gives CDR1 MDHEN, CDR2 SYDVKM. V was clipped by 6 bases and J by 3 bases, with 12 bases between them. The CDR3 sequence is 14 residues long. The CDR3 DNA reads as TGTGCCAGCAGGGCCACAGGGTACAATCAGCCCCAGCATTTT. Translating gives CASRATGYNQPQHF.

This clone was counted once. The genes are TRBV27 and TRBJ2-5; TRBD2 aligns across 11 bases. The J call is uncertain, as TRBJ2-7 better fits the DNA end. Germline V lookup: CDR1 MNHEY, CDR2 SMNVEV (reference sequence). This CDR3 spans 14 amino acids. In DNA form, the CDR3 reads TGTGCCAGCAGAGGACTAGCGGGTACCTACGAGCAGTACTTC. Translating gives CASRGLAGTYEQYF.

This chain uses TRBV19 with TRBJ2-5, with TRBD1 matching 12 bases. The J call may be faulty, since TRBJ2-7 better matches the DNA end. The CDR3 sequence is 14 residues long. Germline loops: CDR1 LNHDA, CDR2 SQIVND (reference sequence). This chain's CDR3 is CASRGTGGDYEQYF. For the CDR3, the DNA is TGTGCCAGTAGGGGGACAGGGGGCGACTACGAGCAGTACTTC.

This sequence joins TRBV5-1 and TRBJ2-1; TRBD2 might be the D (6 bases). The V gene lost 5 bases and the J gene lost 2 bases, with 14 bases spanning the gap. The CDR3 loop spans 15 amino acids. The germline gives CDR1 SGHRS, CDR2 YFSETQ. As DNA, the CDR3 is TGCGCCAGCAGTCCGGAACTAGCCGCCTACAATGAGCAGTTCTTC. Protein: CASSPELAAYNEQFF.

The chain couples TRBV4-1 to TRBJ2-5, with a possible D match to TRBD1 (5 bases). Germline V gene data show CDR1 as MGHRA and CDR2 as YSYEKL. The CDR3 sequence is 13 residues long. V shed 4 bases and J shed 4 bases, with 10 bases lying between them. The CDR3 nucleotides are TGCGCCAGCAGCCGCTGGGGCGGAGAGACCCAGTACTTC. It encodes CASSRWGGETQYF.

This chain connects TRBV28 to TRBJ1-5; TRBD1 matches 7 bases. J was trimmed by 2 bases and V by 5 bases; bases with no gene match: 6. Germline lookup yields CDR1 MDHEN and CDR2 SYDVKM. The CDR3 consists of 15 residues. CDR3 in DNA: TGTGCCAGCAGTGGAACAGGGGCGGGCAATCAGCCCCAGCATTTT. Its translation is CASSGTGAGNQPQHF.